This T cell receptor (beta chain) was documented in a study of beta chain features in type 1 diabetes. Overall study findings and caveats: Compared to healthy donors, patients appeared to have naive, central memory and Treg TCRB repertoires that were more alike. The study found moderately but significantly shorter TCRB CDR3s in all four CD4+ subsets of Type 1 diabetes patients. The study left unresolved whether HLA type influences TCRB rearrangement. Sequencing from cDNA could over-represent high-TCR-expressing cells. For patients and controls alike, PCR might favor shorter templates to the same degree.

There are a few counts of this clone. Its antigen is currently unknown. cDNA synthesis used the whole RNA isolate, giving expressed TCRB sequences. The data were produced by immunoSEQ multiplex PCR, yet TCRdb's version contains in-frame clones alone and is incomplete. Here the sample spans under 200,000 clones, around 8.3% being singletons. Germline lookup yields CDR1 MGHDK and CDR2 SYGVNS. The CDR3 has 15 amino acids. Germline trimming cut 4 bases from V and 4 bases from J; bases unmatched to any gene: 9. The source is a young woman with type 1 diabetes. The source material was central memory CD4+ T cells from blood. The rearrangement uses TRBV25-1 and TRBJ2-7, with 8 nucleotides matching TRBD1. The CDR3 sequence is CASSVTGTGHYEQYF. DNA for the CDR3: TGTGCCAGCAGTGTAACCGGGACAGGTCATTACGAGCAGTACTTC.